A selection of T cell receptor beta chains follows, all from one sample in a study of a mutant IDH1 vaccine in newly diagnosed glioma. Clones were read by immunoSEQ multiplex PCR, and TCRdb kept only the in-frame ones, dropping some. The sample has 40,000 to 55,000 clones, about 79% seen once. The antigens these receptors bind are not known. The sample was PBMCs, taken from a glioma patient whose treatment included an IDH1 peptide vaccine. The receptor set was obtained from a man in his forties with glioma. The CDR3 runs from the conserved cysteine through the conserved F or W. The order of the fields is V gene, clone size, J gene, D gene, CDR3 DNA, CDR3 protein. A D gene is named only where the DNA matches it firmly. The size field is filled for only some rows; it gives once, few, many or a size class.

v_call: TRBV19
clone_size: .
j_call: TRBJ2-3
d_call: .
cdr3_nt: TGTGCCAGTAGTCCCCAGGCATACTACACAGATACGCAGTATTTT
cdr3_aa: CASSPQAYYTDTQYF

v_call: TRBV29-1
clone_size: .
j_call: TRBJ1-5
d_call: .
cdr3_nt: TGCAGCTTCCTACAGGGAGAGGGACAGCCCCAGCATTTT
cdr3_aa: CSFLQGEGQPQHF

v_call: TRBV29-1
clone_size: .
j_call: TRBJ1-1
d_call: .
cdr3_nt: TGCAGCGGGGGGGATGGCATGAACACTGAAGCTTTCTTT
cdr3_aa: CSGGDGMNTEAFF

v_call: TRBV6-5
clone_size: few
j_call: TRBJ1-5
d_call: TRBD1
cdr3_nt: TGTGCCAGCAGCCGGGACAGCTCCTCGCCCCAGCATTTT
cdr3_aa: CASSRDSSSPQHF

v_call: TRBV5-1
clone_size: .
j_call: TRBJ2-3
d_call: .
cdr3_nt: TGCGCCAGCAGCTTGGGACTAAGCACAGATACGCAGTATTTT
cdr3_aa: CASSLGLSTDTQYF

v_call: TRBV5-1
clone_size: .
j_call: TRBJ2-2
d_call: .
cdr3_nt: TGCGCCAGCAGCTTGAGTGGGACGCTCACCGGGGAGCTGTTTTTT
cdr3_aa: CASSLSGTLTGELFF

v_call: TRBV4-2
clone_size: .
j_call: TRBJ2-1
d_call: TRBD2
cdr3_nt: TGTGCCAGCAGCCAAGGTAGCGGGAGCTCCTACAATGAGCAGTTCTTC
cdr3_aa: CASSQGSGSSYNEQFF

v_call: TRBV16
clone_size: .
j_call: TRBJ1-1
d_call: .
cdr3_nt: TGTGCCAGCAGCCAATCCAGCGTGAACACTGAAGCTTTCTTT
cdr3_aa: CASSQSSVNTEAFF

v_call: TRBV27
clone_size: .
j_call: TRBJ2-1
d_call: .
cdr3_nt: TGTGCCAGCAGCCCCGATCGGCCAAGCTCCTACAATGAGCAGTTCTTC
cdr3_aa: CASSPDRPSSYNEQFF

v_call: TRBV11-2
clone_size: .
j_call: TRBJ1-2
d_call: .
cdr3_nt: TGTGCCAGCAGCTCAGACCCCGGTGGGGGTGGCTATGGCTACACCTTC
cdr3_aa: CASSSDPGGGGYGYTF

v_call: TRBV5-6
clone_size: few
j_call: TRBJ2-7
d_call: TRBD2
cdr3_nt: TGTGCCAGCAGCTTAAGGACTAGCGGGAGCTCCTACGAGCAGTACTTC
cdr3_aa: CASSLRTSGSSYEQYF

v_call: TRBV30
clone_size: .
j_call: TRBJ1-2
d_call: .
cdr3_nt: TGTGCCTGGAGTGTACTGGGCTCAGGGGTTAACTATGGCTACACCTTC
cdr3_aa: CAWSVLGSGVNYGYTF

v_call: TRBV19
clone_size: .
j_call: TRBJ2-5
d_call: TRBD2
cdr3_nt: TGTGCCAGCCAGACTAGCGGGAGGGCTTGGGAGACCCAGTACTTC
cdr3_aa: CASQTSGRAWETQYF

v_call: TRBV2
clone_size: .
j_call: TRBJ1-5
d_call: TRBD1
cdr3_nt: TGTGCCAGCAGAAAGAGACAGGGTAGCAATCAGCCCCAGCATTTT
cdr3_aa: CASRKRQGSNQPQHF

v_call: TRBV27
clone_size: large
j_call: TRBJ2-2
d_call: .
cdr3_nt: TGTGCCAGCAGTTCCGGAGGGCAGGCCGGGGAGCTGTTTTTT
cdr3_aa: CASSSGGQAGELFF

v_call: TRBV5-6
clone_size: .
j_call: TRBJ2-3
d_call: .
cdr3_nt: TGTGCCAGCAGCCCACGCTCGGGTCGCACAGATACGCAGTATTTT
cdr3_aa: CASSPRSGRTDTQYF

v_call: TRBV11-2
clone_size: .
j_call: TRBJ2-5
d_call: .
cdr3_nt: TGTGCCAGCAGGTGGGGGGCTAGCGGATTACAAGAGACCCAGTACTTC
cdr3_aa: CASRWGASGLQETQYF

v_call: TRBV18
clone_size: few
j_call: TRBJ2-1
d_call: TRBD2
cdr3_nt: TGTGCCAGCTCACCATTACTAGCGTCCAGGGATGAGCAGTTCTTC
cdr3_aa: CASSPLLASRDEQFF

v_call: TRBV4-1
clone_size: .
j_call: TRBJ2-5
d_call: .
cdr3_nt: TGCGCCAGCAGCCAAGGCCCCCAGGGATTTGGGGAGACCCAGTACTTC
cdr3_aa: CASSQGPQGFGETQYF

v_call: TRBV4-1
clone_size: .
j_call: TRBJ1-1
d_call: TRBD1
cdr3_nt: TGCGCCAGCAGCCAAGATAGCGGCAGGGGGTCGAACACTGAAGCTTTCTTT
cdr3_aa: CASSQDSGRGSNTEAFF

v_call: TRBV7-9
clone_size: medium-sized
j_call: TRBJ2-1
d_call: .
cdr3_nt: TGTGCCAGCAGCATGGCGAATGAGCAGTTCTTC
cdr3_aa: CASSMANEQFF

v_call: TRBV19
clone_size: .
j_call: TRBJ2-7
d_call: TRBD1
cdr3_nt: TGTGCCAGTCAGGGGGGACAGGGACCCTACGAGCAGTACTTC
cdr3_aa: CASQGGQGPYEQYF

v_call: TRBV7-8
clone_size: .
j_call: TRBJ1-1
d_call: .
cdr3_nt: TGTGCCAGCAGCTTAGCGCAGGGGAACACTGAAGCTTTCTTT
cdr3_aa: CASSLAQGNTEAFF

v_call: TRBV2
clone_size: .
j_call: TRBJ2-1
d_call: .
cdr3_nt: TGTGCCAGCAGTGAACTAGACCCCTACAATGAGCAGTTCTTC
cdr3_aa: CASSELDPYNEQFF

v_call: TRBV7-9
clone_size: .
j_call: TRBJ2-3
d_call: TRBD1
cdr3_nt: TGTGCCAGCAGCACGACAGGGCCAGATACGCAGTATTTT
cdr3_aa: CASSTTGPDTQYF

v_call: TRBV6-5
clone_size: .
j_call: TRBJ1-1
d_call: .
cdr3_nt: TGTGCCAGCAGTTACCCGAGAGGGGAAGCTTTCTTT
cdr3_aa: CASSYPRGEAFF

v_call: TRBV18
clone_size: .
j_call: TRBJ2-1
d_call: .
cdr3_nt: TGTGCCAGCTCACCTTTGACTTACTCCTACAATGAGCAGTTCTTC
cdr3_aa: CASSPLTYSYNEQFF

v_call: TRBV21-1
clone_size: .
j_call: TRBJ1-5
d_call: .
cdr3_nt: TGTGCCAGCAGCCGACCGCAGTTAAGGAGCAATCAGCCCCAGCATTTT
cdr3_aa: CASSRPQLRSNQPQHF

v_call: TRBV4-3
clone_size: .
j_call: TRBJ2-5
d_call: .
cdr3_nt: TGCGCCAGCAGTGCCCATGGACAGCCTCAGGAGACCCAGTACTTC
cdr3_aa: CASSAHGQPQETQYF

v_call: TRBV20-1
clone_size: few
j_call: TRBJ1-1
d_call: .
cdr3_nt: TGCAGTGCTCCCGACAACACTGAAGCTTTCTTT
cdr3_aa: CSAPDNTEAFF

v_call: TRBV19
clone_size: few
j_call: TRBJ2-1
d_call: .
cdr3_nt: TGTGCCAGTAGTATAGGGACACTGAACAATGAGCAGTTCTTC
cdr3_aa: CASSIGTLNNEQFF

v_call: TRBV6-4
clone_size: .
j_call: TRBJ2-1
d_call: .
cdr3_nt: TGTGCCAGCAGTGACTCAAATTTTGGGGAGCAGTTCTTC
cdr3_aa: CASSDSNFGEQFF

v_call: TRBV5-1
clone_size: .
j_call: TRBJ2-2
d_call: TRBD2
cdr3_nt: TGCGCCAGCAAATCTCTAGCGGGAGGGCCGAACACCGGGGAGCTGTTTTTT
cdr3_aa: CASKSLAGGPNTGELFF

v_call: TRBV7-2
clone_size: few
j_call: TRBJ1-5
d_call: .
cdr3_nt: TGTGCCAGCAGCCGAGGTAGAAATCAGCCCCAGCATTTT
cdr3_aa: CASSRGRNQPQHF

v_call: TRBV19
clone_size: .
j_call: TRBJ2-3
d_call: .
cdr3_nt: TGTGCCAGTAGTTCAGAAGGGGTTACGCAGTATTTT
cdr3_aa: CASSSEGVTQYF

v_call: TRBV27
clone_size: .
j_call: TRBJ2-7
d_call: .
cdr3_nt: TGTGCCAGCAGTCCTAACCCTGGGGGGAACTACGAGCAGTACTTC
cdr3_aa: CASSPNPGGNYEQYF

v_call: TRBV7-9
clone_size: .
j_call: TRBJ1-5
d_call: .
cdr3_nt: TGTGCCAGCAGCTTAGAAAGCAATCAGCCCCAGCATTTT
cdr3_aa: CASSLESNQPQHF

v_call: TRBV10-3
clone_size: .
j_call: TRBJ2-3
d_call: TRBD2
cdr3_nt: TGTGCCATCAGTACCGGGACTAGCGGGGGTAGCACAGATACGCAGTATTTT
cdr3_aa: CAISTGTSGGSTDTQYF

v_call: TRBV5-1
clone_size: once
j_call: TRBJ2-7
d_call: TRBD1
cdr3_nt: TGCGCCAGCAGACCTGGGACAGATTCCTACGAGCAGTACTTC
cdr3_aa: CASRPGTDSYEQYF

v_call: TRBV6-1
clone_size: few
j_call: TRBJ2-2
d_call: TRBD2
cdr3_nt: TGTGCCAGCAGCGAGCGGGAGGGAGACACCGGGGAGCTGTTTTTT
cdr3_aa: CASSEREGDTGELFF

v_call: TRBV28
clone_size: .
j_call: TRBJ1-2
d_call: .
cdr3_nt: TGTGCCAGCAGTTTGGTCAAGTACTATGGCTACACCTTC
cdr3_aa: CASSLVKYYGYTF

v_call: TRBV4-1
clone_size: .
j_call: TRBJ1-1
d_call: .
cdr3_nt: TGCGCCAGCAGCCAAGGGTCGGGGCGGGGGAACACTGAAGCTTTCTTT
cdr3_aa: CASSQGSGRGNTEAFF

v_call: TRBV7-2
clone_size: .
j_call: TRBJ2-5
d_call: .
cdr3_nt: TGTGCCAGCAGCCCCGGGACCATTAGGGAGACCCAGTACTTC
cdr3_aa: CASSPGTIRETQYF

v_call: TRBV7-9
clone_size: .
j_call: TRBJ2-1
d_call: .
cdr3_nt: TGTGCCAGCAGCTTACCAGGGTCTGAGCAGTTCTTC
cdr3_aa: CASSLPGSEQFF

v_call: TRBV2
clone_size: .
j_call: TRBJ2-3
d_call: TRBD1
cdr3_nt: TGTGCCAGCAGAGTTACCGGGACAGGGGCAGATACGCAGTATTTT
cdr3_aa: CASRVTGTGADTQYF

v_call: TRBV11-2
clone_size: .
j_call: TRBJ2-7
d_call: .
cdr3_nt: TGTGCCAGCAGCTTAGGGACCTACGAGCAGTACTTC
cdr3_aa: CASSLGTYEQYF